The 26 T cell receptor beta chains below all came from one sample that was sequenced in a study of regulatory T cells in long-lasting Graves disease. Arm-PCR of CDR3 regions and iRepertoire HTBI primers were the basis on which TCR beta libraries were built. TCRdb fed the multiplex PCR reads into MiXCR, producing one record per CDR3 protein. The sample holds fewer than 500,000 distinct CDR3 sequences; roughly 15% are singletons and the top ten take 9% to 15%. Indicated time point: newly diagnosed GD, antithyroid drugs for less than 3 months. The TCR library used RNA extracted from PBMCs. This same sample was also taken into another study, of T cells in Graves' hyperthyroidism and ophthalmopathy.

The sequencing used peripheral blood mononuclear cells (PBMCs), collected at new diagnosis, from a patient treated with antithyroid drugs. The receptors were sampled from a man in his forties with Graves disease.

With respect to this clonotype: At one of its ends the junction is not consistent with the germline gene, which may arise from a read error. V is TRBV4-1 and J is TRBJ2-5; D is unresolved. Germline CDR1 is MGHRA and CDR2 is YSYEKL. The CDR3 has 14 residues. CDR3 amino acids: CAGSQVAEQETQYF. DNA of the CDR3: TGCGCCGGCAGCCAAGTGGCAGAACAAGAGACCCAGTACTTC.

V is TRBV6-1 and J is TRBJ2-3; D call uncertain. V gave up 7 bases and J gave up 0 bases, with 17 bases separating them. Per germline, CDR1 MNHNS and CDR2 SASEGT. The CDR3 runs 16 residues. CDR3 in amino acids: CASTTRPFDSTDTQYF. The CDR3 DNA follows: TGTGCCAGCACCACCCGACCCTTTGATAGCACAGATACGCAGTATTTT.

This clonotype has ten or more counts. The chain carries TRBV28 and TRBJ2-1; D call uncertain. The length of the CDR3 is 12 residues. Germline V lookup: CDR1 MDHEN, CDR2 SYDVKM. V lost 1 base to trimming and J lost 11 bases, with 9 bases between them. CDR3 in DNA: TGTGCCAGCAGTTTATCCGGTTTCCAGCAGTTCTTC. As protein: CASSLSGFQQFF.

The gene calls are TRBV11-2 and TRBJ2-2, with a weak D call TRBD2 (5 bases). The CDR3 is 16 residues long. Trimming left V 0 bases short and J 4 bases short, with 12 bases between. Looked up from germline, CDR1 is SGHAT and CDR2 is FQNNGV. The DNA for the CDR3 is TGTGCCAGCAGCTTAGATGAGTCGGGATCCACCGGGGAGCTGTTTTTT. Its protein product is CASSLDESGSTGELFF.

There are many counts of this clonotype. The DNA for the CDR3 is TGTGCCAGCAGTTTAATGGGACAGGGGTCCGGGGAGCTGTTTTTT. Its translation is CASSLMGQGSGELFF. This rearrangement joins TRBV28 to TRBJ2-2, with TRBD1 matching over 10 bases. V was pared by 2 bases and J by 6 bases, with 3 bases of the junction left unmatched. Germline assignment: CDR1 MDHEN and CDR2 SYDVKM. This CDR3 comprises 15 residues.

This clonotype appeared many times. The CDR3 here is CAWSRSAKNIQYF. The CDR3 DNA reads TGTGCCTGGAGTCGGTCCGCCAAAAACATTCAGTACTTC. The rearrangement joins TRBV30 to TRBJ2-4; the D is unclear. CDR1 GTSNPN and CDR2 SVGIG come from the germline V gene (reference sequence). V lost 2 bases and J lost 1, with 6 bases in between. The CDR3 spans 13 residues.

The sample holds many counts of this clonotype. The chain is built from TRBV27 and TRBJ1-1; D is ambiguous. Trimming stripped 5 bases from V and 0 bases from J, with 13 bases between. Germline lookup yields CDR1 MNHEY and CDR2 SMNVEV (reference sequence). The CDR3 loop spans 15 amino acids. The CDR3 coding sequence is TGTGCCAGCAGTCGATTGTCTGGCATGAACACTGAAGCTTTCTTT. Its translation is CASSRLSGMNTEAFF.

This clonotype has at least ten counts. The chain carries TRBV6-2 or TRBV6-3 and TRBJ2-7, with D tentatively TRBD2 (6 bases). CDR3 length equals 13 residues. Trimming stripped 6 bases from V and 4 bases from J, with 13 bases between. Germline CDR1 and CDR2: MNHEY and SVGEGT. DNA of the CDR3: TGTGCCAGCAGCCCACTACGGGGGTACGAGCAGTACTTC. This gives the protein CASSPLRGYEQYF.

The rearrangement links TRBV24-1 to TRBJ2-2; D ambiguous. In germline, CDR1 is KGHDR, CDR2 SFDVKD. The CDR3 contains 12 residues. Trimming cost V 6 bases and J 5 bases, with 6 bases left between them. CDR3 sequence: CATSTYTGELFF. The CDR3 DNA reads TGTGCCACCAGTACCTATACCGGGGAGCTGTTTTTT.

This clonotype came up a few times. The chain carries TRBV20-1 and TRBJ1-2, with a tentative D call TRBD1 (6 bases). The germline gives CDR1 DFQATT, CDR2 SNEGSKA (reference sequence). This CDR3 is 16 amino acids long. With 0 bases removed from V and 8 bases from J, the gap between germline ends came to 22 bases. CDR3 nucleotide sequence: TGCAGTGCTAGAGATTTGCTGCCGGGGGCAGTCGGAGGCTACACCTTC. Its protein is CSARDLLPGAVGGYTF.

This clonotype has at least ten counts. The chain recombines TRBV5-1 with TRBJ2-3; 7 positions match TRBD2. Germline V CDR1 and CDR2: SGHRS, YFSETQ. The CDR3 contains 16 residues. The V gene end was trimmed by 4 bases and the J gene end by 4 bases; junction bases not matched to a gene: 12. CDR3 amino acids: CASSIVGGKRSDTQYF. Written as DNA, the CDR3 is TGCGCCAGCAGCATTGTCGGGGGGAAGAGGTCAGATACGCAGTATTTT. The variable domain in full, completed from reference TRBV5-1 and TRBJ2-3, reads KAGVTQTPRYLIKTRGQQVTLSCSPISGHRSVSWYQQTPGQGLQFLFEYFSETQRNKGNFPGRFSGRQFSNSRSEMNVSTLELGDSALYLCASSIVGGKRSDTQYFGPGTRLTVL.

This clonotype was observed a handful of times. The CDR3 region has the DNA TGTGCCAGCAGCTTAATTACTAGGGCGGAACAGTACTTC. Its translation: CASSLITRAEQYF. The V call is TRBV7-2, the J call TRBJ2-7; D is perhaps TRBD2 (5 bases). Germline CDR1 reads SGHTA; CDR2 reads FQGNSA. The V end lost 2 bases, the J end lost 10 bases, and 15 bases lay between the germline ends. This CDR3 comprises 13 residues.

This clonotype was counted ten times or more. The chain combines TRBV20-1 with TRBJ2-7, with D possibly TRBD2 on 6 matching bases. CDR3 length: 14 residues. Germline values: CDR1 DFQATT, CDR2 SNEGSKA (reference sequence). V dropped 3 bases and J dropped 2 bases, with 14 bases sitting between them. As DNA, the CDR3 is TGCAGTGCTAGGGGGGGATTGGCGACCTACGAGCAGTACTTC. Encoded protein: CSARGGLATYEQYF.

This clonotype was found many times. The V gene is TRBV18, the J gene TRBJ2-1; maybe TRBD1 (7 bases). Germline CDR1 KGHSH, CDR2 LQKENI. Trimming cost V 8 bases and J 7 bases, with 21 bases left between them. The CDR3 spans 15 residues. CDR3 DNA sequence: TGTGCCAGCGATCCTCGACAGGGACTGGTTAATGAGCAGTTCTTC. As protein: CASDPRQGLVNEQFF.

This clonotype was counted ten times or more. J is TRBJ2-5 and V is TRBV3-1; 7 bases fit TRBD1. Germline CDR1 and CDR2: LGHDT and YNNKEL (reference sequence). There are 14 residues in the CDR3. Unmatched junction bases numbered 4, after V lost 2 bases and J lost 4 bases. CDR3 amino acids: CASSQRSGGETQYF. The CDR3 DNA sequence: TGTGCCAGCAGCCAACGGTCAGGGGGAGAGACCCAGTACTTC.

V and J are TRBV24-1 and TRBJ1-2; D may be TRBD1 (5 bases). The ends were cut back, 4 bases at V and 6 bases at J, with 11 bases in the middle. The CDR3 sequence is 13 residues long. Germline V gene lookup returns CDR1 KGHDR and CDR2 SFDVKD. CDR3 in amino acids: CATSDGTGDGYTF. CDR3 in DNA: TGTGCCACCAGTGACGGGACTGGGGATGGCTACACCTTC.

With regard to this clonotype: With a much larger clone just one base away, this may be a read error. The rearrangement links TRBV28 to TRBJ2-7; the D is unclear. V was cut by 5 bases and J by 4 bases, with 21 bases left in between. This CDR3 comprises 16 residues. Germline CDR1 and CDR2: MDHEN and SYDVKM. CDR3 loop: CASSTSVATNQYEQYF. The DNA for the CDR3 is TGTGCCAGCAGTACATCTGTAGCAACTAATCAGTACGAGCAGTACTTC.

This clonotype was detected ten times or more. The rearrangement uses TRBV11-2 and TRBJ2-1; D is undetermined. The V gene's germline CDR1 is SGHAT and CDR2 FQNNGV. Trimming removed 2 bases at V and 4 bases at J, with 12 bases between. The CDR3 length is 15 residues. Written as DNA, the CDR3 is TGTGCCAGCAGCTTAACCCAGAACCCTTACAATGAGCAGTTCTTC. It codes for CASSLTQNPYNEQFF. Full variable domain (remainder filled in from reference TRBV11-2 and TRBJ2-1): EAGVAQSPRYKIIEKRQSVAFWCNPISGHATLYWYQQILGQGPKLLIQFQNNGVVDDSQLPKDRFSAERLKGVDSTLKIQPAKLEDSAVYLCASSLTQNPYNEQFFGPGTRLTVL.

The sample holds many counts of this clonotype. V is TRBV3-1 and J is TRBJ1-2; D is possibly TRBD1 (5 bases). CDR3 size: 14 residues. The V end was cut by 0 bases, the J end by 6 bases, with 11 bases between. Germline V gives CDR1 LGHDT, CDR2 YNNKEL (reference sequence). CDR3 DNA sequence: TGTGCCAGCAGCCAAGACATCGGGACGAATGGCTACACCTTC. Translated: CASSQDIGTNGYTF.

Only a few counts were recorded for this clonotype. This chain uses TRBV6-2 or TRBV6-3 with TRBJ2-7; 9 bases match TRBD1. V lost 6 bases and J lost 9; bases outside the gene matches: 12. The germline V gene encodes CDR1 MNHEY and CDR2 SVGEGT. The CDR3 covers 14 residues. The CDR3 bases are TGTGCCAGCAGACCCGGGACAGGGAATGGTAGGCAGTACTTC. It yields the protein CASRPGTGNGRQYF.

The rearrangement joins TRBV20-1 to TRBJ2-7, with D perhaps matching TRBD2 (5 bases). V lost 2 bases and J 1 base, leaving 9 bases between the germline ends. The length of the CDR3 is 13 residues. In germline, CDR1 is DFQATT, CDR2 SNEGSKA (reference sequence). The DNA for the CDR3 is TGCAGTGCTAGAACGGGGTTATCCTACGAGCAGTACTTC. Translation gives CSARTGLSYEQYF.

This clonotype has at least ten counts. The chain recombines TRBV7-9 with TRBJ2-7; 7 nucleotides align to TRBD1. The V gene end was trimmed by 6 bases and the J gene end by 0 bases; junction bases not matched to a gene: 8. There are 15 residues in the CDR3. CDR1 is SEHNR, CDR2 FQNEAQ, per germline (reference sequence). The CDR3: CASSPGQVVSYEQYF. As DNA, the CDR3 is TGTGCCAGCAGTCCCGGACAGGTGGTCTCCTACGAGCAGTACTTC.

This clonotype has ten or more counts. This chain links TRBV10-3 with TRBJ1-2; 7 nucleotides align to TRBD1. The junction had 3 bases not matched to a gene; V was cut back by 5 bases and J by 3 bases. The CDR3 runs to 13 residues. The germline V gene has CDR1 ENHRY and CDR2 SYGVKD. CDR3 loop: CAISHGQDYGYTF. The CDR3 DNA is TGTGCCATCAGTCATGGACAGGACTATGGCTACACCTTC.

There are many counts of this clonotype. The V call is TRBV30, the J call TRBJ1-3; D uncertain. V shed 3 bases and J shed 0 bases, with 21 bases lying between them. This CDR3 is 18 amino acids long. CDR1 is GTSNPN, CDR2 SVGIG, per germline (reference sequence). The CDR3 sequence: CAWRTAPFESGSGNTIYF. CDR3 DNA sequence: TGTGCCTGGAGGACCGCCCCTTTCGAGAGTGGCTCTGGAAACACCATATATTTT.

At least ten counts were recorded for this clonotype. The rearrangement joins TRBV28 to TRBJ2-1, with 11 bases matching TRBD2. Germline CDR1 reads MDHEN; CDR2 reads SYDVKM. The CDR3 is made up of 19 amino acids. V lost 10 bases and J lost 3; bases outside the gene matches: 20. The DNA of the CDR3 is TGTGCCACCTCTACCCCACTAGCGGGAGTAAAGCGTAGCTACAATGAGCAGTTCTTC. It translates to CATSTPLAGVKRSYNEQFF.

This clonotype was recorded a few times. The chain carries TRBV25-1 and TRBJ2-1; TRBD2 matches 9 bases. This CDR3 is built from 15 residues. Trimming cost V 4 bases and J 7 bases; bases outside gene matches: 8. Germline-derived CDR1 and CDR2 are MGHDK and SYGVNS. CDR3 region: CASSGQREAGNEQFF. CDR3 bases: TGTGCCAGCAGTGGTCAGCGGGAGGCTGGGAATGAGCAGTTCTTC.